One sample yielded the 14 T cell receptor beta chains listed below, sequenced in a study of blood T cells in healthy people across ages. For the second PCR, which ran for roughly 6 to 12 cycles, a sample-barcoded 5' primer and a J-beta primer mix were used. TCRdb passed the 5' RACE reads through MiXCR, listing each CDR3 protein once. The sample contains around 940,000 distinct CDR3 sequences, roughly half of which appear only once. Material for sequencing was blood. These receptors all stem from a woman in her sixties or seventies in good health.

The chain recombines TRBV18 with TRBJ1-1; D gene uncertain. CDR1 and CDR2 from the germline V gene are KGHSH and LQKENI. The CDR3 has 16 amino acids. V lost 1 base to trimming and J lost 0 bases, with 12 bases between them. The CDR3 reads CASSPLVGPMNTEAFF. The CDR3 nucleotides are TGTGCCAGCTCACCACTGGTGGGCCCAATGAACACTGAAGCTTTCTTT.

This clonotype was counted only a few times. The chain combines TRBV29-1 with TRBJ2-7, with D unresolved. Trimming pared 0 bases from V and 7 bases from J, leaving 16 bases between. The CDR3 consists of 14 residues. The germline CDR1 and CDR2 sequences are SQVTM and ANQGSEA. For the CDR3, the DNA is TGCAGCGTTGAAGATCCTTCTGGGGTATATGAGCAGTACTTC. Encoded protein: CSVEDPSGVYEQYF.

Turning to this clonotype: Sequence at one end of the junction differs from germline and may be a read error. The rearrangement links TRBV3-1 to TRBJ2-7; D possibly matches TRBD1 or TRBD2 (5 bases each). Germline V lookup: CDR1 LGHDT, CDR2 YNNKEL (reference sequence). This CDR3 is built from 14 residues. The CDR3 spells CASSQALRGYEQSF. The DNA for the CDR3 is TGTGCCAGCAGCCAAGCGCTACGGGGCTACGAGCAGTCCTTC.

A note on this clonotype: This may be a read error: a much more frequent sequence differs by one nucleotide. V is TRBV28 and J is TRBJ1-2; D unresolved. The CDR3 length is 10 residues. Trimming pared 6 bases from V and 3 bases from J, leaving 2 bases between. Germline V CDR1 and CDR2: MDHEN, SYDVKM. The CDR3, as DNA: TGTGCCAGCAGCCACTATGGCTACACCTTC. This codes for CASSHYGYTF.

This clonotype was found a few times. This chain joins TRBV9 and TRBJ2-7, with D possibly being TRBD1 or TRBD2 (5 bases each). This CDR3 has 14 amino acids. V was trimmed by 3 bases and J by 4 bases, leaving 14 bases between them. CDR1 SGDLS and CDR2 YYNGEE come from the germline V gene. The CDR3 region is CASSATGTTYEQYF. CDR3 DNA sequence: TGTGCCAGCAGCGCCACCGGGACCACTTACGAGCAGTACTTC.

This chain connects TRBV6-6 to TRBJ2-3, with D perhaps TRBD2 (6 bases). Germline lookup yields CDR1 MNHNY and CDR2 SVGAGI (reference sequence). There are 14 residues in the CDR3. Between the trimmed V and J ends, which lost 5 bases and 5 bases, there was a span of 14 bases. The CDR3, as DNA: TGTGCCAGCAGTGCACTAATTAGCGGAGATACGCAGTATTTT. Its protein product is CASSALISGDTQYF.

The rearrangement links TRBV12-3 or TRBV12-4 to TRBJ2-3; possible D gene TRBD1, 5 bases. Between the trimmed V and J ends, which lost 2 bases and 11 bases, there was a span of 20 bases. The CDR3 consists of 15 residues. The CDR3 protein is CASSLTGVSTDVQYF. The DNA for the CDR3 is TGTGCCAGCAGTTTAACAGGAGTAAGCACAGATGTGCAGTATTTT.

This clonotype was seen a few times. The chain links TRBV21-1 to TRBJ2-7; the DNA was not compared with TRBD1, the D call given in the table. TRBV21-1 is recorded as a pseudogene. The CDR3 sequence is 16 residues long. CDR3 sequence: CASSKAGRGFSYEQYF. The CDR3 DNA reads TGTGCCAGCAGCAAAGCGGGCAGGGGGTTCTCCTACGAGCAGTACTTC.

Comments on this clonotype: One junction end does not reproduce the germline sequence, and a read error may be involved. This chain joins TRBV20-1 and TRBJ2-1; D remains unclear. The CDR3 is made up of 17 amino acids. CDR1 and CDR2 from the germline V gene are DFQATT and SNEGSKA (reference sequence). The CDR3 nucleotides read TGCAGTGCTAGAACGCCGGGCCCCCCAAGCTCCTGCAATGAGCAGTTCTTC. It codes for CSARTPGPPSSCNEQFF.

This clonotype came up once. This rearrangement joins TRBV5-1 to TRBJ2-7; 12 nucleotides agree with TRBD2. CDR1 and CDR2 from the germline V gene are SGHRS and YFSETQ. This CDR3 has 15 residues. Trimming cost V 4 bases and J 7 bases; bases outside gene matches: 9. The CDR3 DNA reads as TGCGCCAGCAGCCCGACTAGCGGGAGTCCTCATGAGCAGTACTTC. Residues: CASSPTSGSPHEQYF.

This clonotype was picked up many times. The chain recombines TRBV29-1 with TRBJ2-7; no definite D call. Trimming cost V 7 bases and J 5 bases, with 12 bases left between them. Germline V gene sequence: CDR1 SQVTM, CDR2 ANQGSEA. This CDR3 is 11 amino acids long. CDR3 protein: CSASDLNEQYF. The CDR3 bases are TGCAGCGCCTCGGACCTTAACGAGCAGTACTTC.

About this clonotype itself: At one of its ends the junction is not consistent with the germline gene, which may arise from a read error. J is TRBJ2-5 and V is TRBV20-1, with D possibly matching TRBD1 (6 bases). Germline V gives CDR1 DFQATT, CDR2 SNEGSKA (reference sequence). The CDR3 has 13 residues. The CDR3 region has the DNA TGCAGTGCTAGAGGGCAGGGGTGGGAGACCCAGTACTTT. It is translated as CSARGQGWETQYF.

The chain joins TRBV3-1 to TRBJ1-2, with D possibly being TRBD1 (5 bases). V lost 1 base and J 8 bases, leaving 14 bases between the germline ends. The CDR3 runs 14 residues. Germline V gene data show CDR1 as LGHDT and CDR2 as YNNKEL (reference sequence). CDR3: CASSQGSGMRGYTF. DNA of the CDR3: TGTGCCAGCAGCCAAGGGTCAGGGATGAGGGGCTACACCTTC.

This chain uses TRBV12-3 or TRBV12-4 with TRBJ1-5; possible D gene TRBD1, 6 bases. V dropped 6 bases and J dropped 1 base, with 13 bases sitting between them. This CDR3 spans 15 amino acids. The CDR3 region has the DNA TGTGCCAGCAGCCGGAGAGGGGGAAGCAATCAGCCCCAGCATTTT. Translation gives CASSRRGGSNQPQHF.